One and the same sample provided the 24 T cell receptor beta chains below, sequenced in a study of T-cell memory formation after mild COVID-19. TCRdb reanalysed the 5' RACE reads using MiXCR and keeps one entry per CDR3 protein. The table includes over 350,000 distinct CDR3 sequences, 20% to 25% detected once. Sequencing used PBMCs or a T cell subset sorted from them (not recorded which). These TCRs come from an adult woman who had mild COVID-19 (a few samples of this study predate the infection). Cell type and time point are not known.

V and J are TRBV7-9 and TRBJ1-2; 10 bases fit TRBD1. Germline CDR1 reads SEHNR; CDR2 reads FQNEAQ (reference sequence). The CDR3 consists of 15 residues. V gave up 7 bases and J gave up 7 bases; unmatched junction bases: 12. The CDR3 protein is CASTPRDRGDGGYTF. The DNA for the CDR3 is TGTGCCAGCACCCCCCGGGACAGGGGTGATGGTGGCTACACCTTC.

The rearrangement links TRBV12-3 or TRBV12-4 to TRBJ2-7, with 12 bases that match TRBD2. This CDR3 has 17 residues. Trimming at V came to 6 bases and at J to 3 bases, leaving 12 bases not matched to a gene. The CDR3 here is CASSMTSGSPRGYEQYF. CDR3 sequence (DNA): TGTGCCAGCAGCATGACTAGCGGGAGTCCTCGGGGCTACGAGCAGTACTTC.

This chain connects TRBV5-1 to TRBJ2-1; 10 bases agree with TRBD2. V dropped 4 bases and J dropped 9; count of bases not matched to a gene: 10. CDR1 and CDR2 (germline): SGHRS, YFSETQ. The length of the CDR3 is 15 residues. DNA for the CDR3: TGCGCCAGCAGCCAAAGCGGGGGGGCCTCGGGTGAGCAGTTCTTC. Protein sequence: CASSQSGGASGEQFF.

The CDR3, as DNA: TGTGCCACCGCCCTGCATTTTGGGGTTTGTGACACTGAAGCTTTCTTT. Its translation is CATALHFGVCDTEAFF. The chain uses TRBV24-1 and TRBJ1-1; no firm D call. Trimming cost V 9 bases and J 3 bases, with 22 bases left between them. Germline V gene data show CDR1 as KGHDR and CDR2 as SFDVKD. The CDR3 is 16 residues long.

This chain uses TRBV19 with TRBJ2-4; D may match TRBD1 or TRBD2 (5 bases each). The CDR3 length is 14 residues. V was trimmed by 6 bases and J by 0 bases, leaving 9 bases between them. Germline CDR1 reads LNHDA; CDR2 reads SQIVND (reference sequence). CDR3 residues: CASRGVLAKNIQYF. DNA for the CDR3: TGTGCCAGTAGGGGGGTCCTAGCCAAAAACATTCAGTACTTC.

The chain couples TRBV6-5 to TRBJ2-7, with D tentatively TRBD1 or TRBD2 (5 bases each). V lost 2 bases to trimming and J lost 7 bases, with 15 bases between them. CDR3 length equals 14 residues. The germline gives CDR1 MNHEY, CDR2 SVGAGI. The CDR3 spells CASSYTGTPGEQYF. In DNA form, the CDR3 reads TGTGCCAGCAGTTACACTGGGACGCCGGGAGAGCAGTACTTC.

This clonotype has only a few counts. V gene TRBV27 combines with J gene TRBJ2-4; 8 bases match TRBD1. CDR1 MNHEY and CDR2 SMNVEV come from the germline V gene (reference sequence). The CDR3 is made up of 16 amino acids. V lost 3 bases and J lost 3; bases outside the gene matches: 7. The CDR3 sequence is CASSFGQGGVKNIQYF. The CDR3 DNA reads TGTGCCAGCAGTTTTGGACAGGGAGGAGTCAAAAACATTCAGTACTTC.

This clonotype was counted many times. This rearrangement joins TRBV7-9 to TRBJ2-7; the D is unclear. The germline V gene encodes CDR1 SEHNR and CDR2 FQNEAQ (reference sequence). Trimming removed 3 bases at V and 3 bases at J, with 12 bases between. The CDR3 consists of 14 residues. This CDR3 is CASSFRESVYEQYF. The DNA of the CDR3 is TGTGCCAGCAGCTTTAGGGAATCGGTCTACGAGCAGTACTTC.

This clonotype came up a few times. V usage is TRBV7-9 and J usage is TRBJ1-2; TRBD1 aligns across 9 bases. The CDR3 is 15 amino acids. CDR1 and CDR2 from the germline V gene are SEHNR and FQNEAQ (reference sequence). J gave up 3 bases and V 9 bases, and 11 bases lay outside the gene matches. The CDR3 is CASEGTGKLYYGYTF. In DNA form, the CDR3 reads TGTGCCAGTGAAGGGACAGGGAAGTTGTACTATGGCTACACCTTC.

The rearrangement links TRBV12-3 or TRBV12-4 to TRBJ1-5; no definite D call. This CDR3 has 14 residues. V lost 1 base to trimming and J lost 6 bases, with 10 bases between them. The CDR3 DNA reads as TGTGCCAGCAGTTTAGTCCCGGGAGTTCAGCCCCAGCATTTT. Its translation is CASSLVPGVQPQHF.

This clonotype has more than one count but fewer than ten. The J gene is TRBJ2-2, the V gene TRBV20-1; D remains unclear. This CDR3 region has 8 residues. CDR1 and CDR2 from the germline V gene are DFQATT and SNEGSKA (reference sequence). The V gene lost 7 bases and the J gene lost 7 bases, with 1 base spanning the gap. Here the CDR3 DNA reads TGCAGTGTCGGGGAGCTGTTTTTT. Its translation: CSVGELFF.

A few counts support this clonotype. The rearrangement joins TRBV27 to TRBJ2-7, with D perhaps assigned TRBD1 or TRBD2 (5 bases each). There are 16 residues in the CDR3. Germline assignment: CDR1 MNHEY and CDR2 SMNVEV (reference sequence). The germline V and J ends were trimmed by 0 bases and 0 bases, with 12 bases remaining between them. CDR3 sequence (DNA): TGTGCCAGCAGTTTATCGGGGGACCCTCCCTCCTACGAGCAGTACTTC. Protein product: CASSLSGDPPSYEQYF.

This clonotype has only a few counts. CDR3 sequence: CSARDPGSGGVGYTF. DNA for the CDR3: TGCAGTGCTAGAGATCCCGGGTCGGGAGGGGTTGGCTACACCTTC. The rearrangement uses TRBV20-1 and TRBJ1-2; weak D call: TRBD1 (5 bases). From germline, CDR1 is DFQATT and CDR2 SNEGSKA (reference sequence). V dropped 0 bases and J dropped 7 bases, with 18 bases sitting between them. The CDR3 runs to 15 residues.

This clonotype came up once. This sequence joins TRBV11-2 and TRBJ2-7; no reliable D call. The CDR3 covers 11 residues. CDR1 is SGHAT and CDR2 is FQNNGV in the germline V gene. V was cut by 5 bases and J by 7 bases, with 9 bases left in between. The CDR3 region has the DNA TGTGCCAGCAGCCGAATAAGGGAGCAGTACTTC. It specifies CASSRIREQYF.

This clonotype was seen a few times. The V call is TRBV20-1, the J call TRBJ1-6; D not certain. Germline CDR1 and CDR2: DFQATT and SNEGSKA (reference sequence). Trimming cost V 4 bases and J 6 bases, with 10 bases left between them. The CDR3 runs 13 residues. CDR3 nucleotides: TGCAGTGCTATGGGGAGGAGTAATTCACCCCTCCACTTT. Translation gives CSAMGRSNSPLHF.

The chain is built from TRBV20-1 and TRBJ2-5; no definite D call. The CDR3 consists of 17 residues. Trimming shortened V by 3 bases and J by 5 bases, and 25 bases separated the two germline ends. CDR1 and CDR2 from the germline V gene are DFQATT and SNEGSKA (reference sequence). CDR3: CSASRGRVGDSWETQYF. The DNA of the CDR3 is TGCAGTGCTAGTAGAGGCCGGGTTGGGGATTCCTGGGAGACCCAGTACTTC.

The sample holds a few counts of this clonotype. The CDR3 DNA reads TGTGCCAGCAGCTTGGCCACGGGACAGGGTAGCGAGCAGTACTTC. It encodes CASSLATGQGSEQYF. The J gene is TRBJ2-7, the V gene TRBV11-2; the match to TRBD1 covers 9 bases. The germline CDR1 and CDR2 sequences are SGHAT and FQNNGV. V was clipped by 3 bases and J by 6 bases; unmatched bases: 9. The CDR3 is 15 residues long.

The chain joins TRBV27 to TRBJ2-7; D is perhaps TRBD1 or TRBD2 (5 bases each). The CDR3 is made up of 13 amino acids. V was clipped by 8 bases and J by 4 bases, with 15 bases between them. The germline gives CDR1 MNHEY, CDR2 SMNVEV (reference sequence). CDR3 sequence reads: CASANQGAYEQYF. The CDR3 DNA reads TGTGCCAGCGCTAACCAGGGAGCGTACGAGCAGTACTTC.

The chain is built from TRBV29-1 and TRBJ2-2, with D possibly TRBD1 on 6 matching bases. The CDR3 sequence is 13 residues long. The V gene lost 6 bases and the J gene lost 5 bases, with 13 bases spanning the gap. The germline V gene encodes CDR1 SQVTM and CDR2 ANQGSEA. CDR3: CSVIQGFTGELFF. As DNA, the CDR3 is TGCAGCGTGATACAGGGTTTTACCGGGGAGCTGTTTTTT.

In its sample, this clonotype was seen a few times. CDR3 residues: CASSLARQRSNYGYTF. DNA of the CDR3: TGTGCCAGCAGCTTAGCCCGACAGAGATCTAACTATGGCTACACCTTC. The chain employs TRBV7-3 and TRBJ1-2; D possibly corresponds to TRBD1 (5 bases). This CDR3 has 16 amino acids. Germline V gene sequence: CDR1 SGHTA, CDR2 FQGTGA. Trimming left V 2 bases short and J 0 bases short, with 13 bases between.

Only a few counts were recorded for this clonotype. This chain connects TRBV27 to TRBJ1-2; D is possibly TRBD1 (5 bases). V dropped 2 bases and J dropped 4 bases, with 17 bases sitting between them. Germline lookup yields CDR1 MNHEY and CDR2 SMNVEV (reference sequence). The CDR3 is made up of 16 amino acids. The CDR3, as DNA: TGTGCCAGCAGTTTAGGAAGTTCTGGAGGGGTCTATGGCTACACCTTC. It yields the protein CASSLGSSGGVYGYTF.

Written as DNA, the CDR3 is TGCGCCAGCAGCCAAATAGCGGGAGGGCTTAATGAGCAGTTCTTC. Protein sequence: CASSQIAGGLNEQFF. The gene calls are TRBV4-1 and TRBJ2-1, with TRBD2 matching over 11 bases. Germline CDR1 and CDR2: MGHRA and YSYEKL. V shed 2 bases, J shed 7 bases, and the junction held 4 bases outside the gene matches. The CDR3 length is 15 residues.

This chain joins TRBV4-2 and TRBJ2-7; D is unresolved. Germline V gives CDR1 LGHNA, CDR2 YNFKEQ. The CDR3 has 18 residues. Trimming cost V 0 bases and J 7 bases, with 25 bases left between them. Written as DNA, the CDR3 is TGTGCCAGCAGCCAAGAGTTACCGCAGGAGCTCGGACCGGGTGAGCAGTACTTC. Translating it yields CASSQELPQELGPGEQYF.

This clonotype was counted between two and nine times. The CDR3: CASSYSEGSGTTYEQYF. The CDR3 DNA is TGTGCCAGCAGTTACTCGGAAGGTAGCGGTACTACCTACGAGCAGTACTTC. J is TRBJ2-7 and V is TRBV6-5; D may be TRBD2 (6 bases). The V gene lost 0 bases and the J gene lost 2 bases, with 17 bases spanning the gap. The germline V gene encodes CDR1 MNHEY and CDR2 SVGAGI. This CDR3 spans 17 amino acids.